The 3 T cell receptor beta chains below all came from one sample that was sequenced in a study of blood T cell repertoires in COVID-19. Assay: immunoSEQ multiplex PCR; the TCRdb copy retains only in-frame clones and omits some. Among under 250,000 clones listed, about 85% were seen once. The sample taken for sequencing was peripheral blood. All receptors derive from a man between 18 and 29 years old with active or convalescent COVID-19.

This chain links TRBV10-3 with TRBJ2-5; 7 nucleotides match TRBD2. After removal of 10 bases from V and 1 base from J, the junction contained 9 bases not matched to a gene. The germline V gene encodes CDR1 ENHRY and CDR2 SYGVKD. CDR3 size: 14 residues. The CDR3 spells CATRAGGGQETQYF. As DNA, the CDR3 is TGTGCCACGCGGGCTGGCGGGGGCCAAGAGACCCAGTACTTC.

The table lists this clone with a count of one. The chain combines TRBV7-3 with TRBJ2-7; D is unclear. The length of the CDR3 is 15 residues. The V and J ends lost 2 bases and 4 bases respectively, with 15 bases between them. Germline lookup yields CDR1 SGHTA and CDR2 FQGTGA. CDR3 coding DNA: TGTGCCAGCAGCTTAGGGCCGCCTGAAAATTACGAGCAGTACTTC. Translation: CASSLGPPENYEQYF.

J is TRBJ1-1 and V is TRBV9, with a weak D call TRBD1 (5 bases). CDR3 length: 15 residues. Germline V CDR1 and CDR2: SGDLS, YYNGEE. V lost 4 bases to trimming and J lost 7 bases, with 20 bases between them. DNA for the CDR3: TGTGCCAGCAGCCCTCCTCCAGGGCAGCGAAATGAAGCTTTCTTT. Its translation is CASSPPPGQRNEAFF. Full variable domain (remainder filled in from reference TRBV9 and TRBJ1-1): DSGVTQTPKHLITATGQRVTLRCSPRSGDLSVYWYQQSLDQGLQFLIQYYNGEERAKGNILERFSAQQFPDLHSELNLSSLELGDSALYFCASSPPPGQRNEAFFGQGTRLTVV.